Sequencing of this T cell receptor beta chain was carried out in a study of blood T cell repertoires in COVID-19. Clones were read by immunoSEQ multiplex PCR, and TCRdb kept only the in-frame ones, dropping some. The sample consists of a few hundred thousand clones, 88% of them appearing once. Participants' reported clinical history set cohort assignment. Germline lookup yields CDR1 MNHEY and CDR2 SVGAGI. Trimming pared 2 bases from V and 10 bases from J, leaving 12 bases between. This CDR3 region has 14 residues. Sequencing was carried out using PBMCs or T cells enriched from blood (not recorded which). The receptor was isolated from a woman aged 18-29 years who had recovered from COVID-19. This chain uses TRBV6-5 with TRBJ1-6, with TRBD1 as a possible D gene (5 bases). The CDR3 nucleotides read TGTGCCAGCAGTTACGGCCAGGGTTACTCACCCCTCCACTTT. As protein: CASSYGQGYSPLHF.